Shown below are 24 T cell receptor beta chains from a single sample sequenced in a study of cytomegalovirus exposure and HLA in healthy donors. Libraries were prepared by immunoSEQ multiplex PCR; TCRdb keeps only in-frame clonotypes and omits some of them. Among 180,000 or so clones listed, around nine tenths were seen once. The sequenced sample was PBMCs. The receptor source for this set is a man aged 25-45 years in good health and CMV-seropositive.

The rearrangement links TRBV2 to TRBJ2-7; 11 nucleotides agree with TRBD1. V shed 6 bases, J shed 4 bases, and the junction held 5 bases outside the gene matches. In germline, CDR1 is SNHLY, CDR2 FYNNEI. There are 14 residues in the CDR3. CDR3 residues: CASRGDRGRYEQYF. CDR3 nucleotides: TGTGCCAGCAGGGGGGACAGGGGGAGATACGAGCAGTACTTC. Complete variable domain (other parts from reference TRBV2 and TRBJ2-7): EPEVTQTPSHQVTQMGQEVILRCVPISNHLYFYWYRQILGQKVEFLVSFYNNEISEKSEIFDDQFSVERPDGSNFTLKIRSTKLEDSAMYFCASRGDRGRYEQYFGPGTRLTVT.

About this clone: Other DNA sequences within the sample encode an identical CDR3. This chain's CDR3 is CASSYSLGEKLFF. In nucleotides, the CDR3 is TGTGCCAGCAGTTACTCCCTCGGGGAAAAACTGTTTTTT. The rearrangement joins TRBV6-5 to TRBJ1-4; D is ambiguous. Germline CDR1 reads MNHEY; CDR2 reads SVGAGI. Trimming stripped 0 bases from V and 8 bases from J, with 7 bases between. The CDR3 totals 13 residues.

V usage is TRBV2 and J usage is TRBJ2-7; maybe TRBD2 (6 bases). V lost 5 bases to trimming and J lost 5 bases, with 16 bases between them. Looked up from germline, CDR1 is SNHLY and CDR2 is FYNNEI. The CDR3 contains 14 residues. The CDR3 protein is CASSIMGEVDEQYF. DNA for the CDR3: TGTGCCAGCAGTATAATGGGGGAGGTAGACGAGCAGTACTTC. The full variable domain, completed using reference TRBV2 and TRBJ2-7, is EPEVTQTPSHQVTQMGQEVILRCVPISNHLYFYWYRQILGQKVEFLVSFYNNEISEKSEIFDDQFSVERPDGSNFTLKIRSTKLEDSAMYFCASSIMGEVDEQYFGPGTRLTVT.

The CDR3: CAWIDFANTEAFF. In nucleotides, the CDR3 is TGTGCCTGGATCGATTTCGCAAACACTGAAGCTTTCTTT. The V and J genes are TRBV30 and TRBJ1-1; no reliable D call. V was cut by 4 bases and J by 2 bases, with 11 bases left in between. Germline values: CDR1 GTSNPN, CDR2 SVGIG (reference sequence). This CDR3 is built from 13 residues.

The rearrangement links TRBV11-3 to TRBJ2-2; 9 nucleotides agree with TRBD2. The CDR3 runs 17 residues. Germline lookup yields CDR1 SGHNT and CDR2 YENEEA. V lost 4 bases and J lost 6; bases outside the gene matches: 12. This CDR3 reads CASSSPFLAGRPGELFF. In DNA, the CDR3 is TGTGCCAGCAGCTCCCCTTTTCTAGCGGGAAGACCCGGGGAGCTGTTTTTT.

CDR3: CASSLWIFSRNQPQHF. Here the CDR3 DNA reads TGCGCCAGCAGTCTTTGGATTTTCTCCCGGAATCAGCCCCAGCATTTT. The chain combines TRBV23-1 with TRBJ1-5, with D unresolved. TRBV23-1 is given ORF status, its function remaining uncertain. The V end was cut by 4 bases, the J end by 4 bases, with 17 bases between. This CDR3 is 16 amino acids long.

To note about this clone: The same CDR3 arises from other DNA sequences in this sample as well. This rearrangement joins TRBV7-2 to TRBJ1-1; D gene ambiguous. V lost 5 bases to trimming and J lost 0 bases, with 7 bases between them. The length of the CDR3 is 13 residues. The germline V gene has CDR1 SGHTA and CDR2 FQGNSA. CDR3 sequence reads: CASSPYLNTEAFF. CDR3 nucleotide sequence: TGTGCCAGCAGCCCGTACTTGAACACTGAAGCTTTCTTT. The full variable domain, in which reference TRBV7-2 and TRBJ1-1 provide the parts outside the CDR3, is GAGVSQSPSNKVTEKGKDVELRCDPISGHTALYWYRQSLGQGLEFLIYFQGNSAPDKSGLPSDRFSAERTGGSVSTLTIQRTQQEDSAVYLCASSPYLNTEAFFGQGTRLTVV.

The chain combines TRBV2 with TRBJ1-5; D is uncertain. The length of the CDR3 is 14 residues. Trimming took off 6 bases at V and 1 base at J, with 10 bases between the two ends. The germline V gene has CDR1 SNHLY and CDR2 FYNNEI. This CDR3 reads CASRVRESNQPQHF. CDR3 DNA sequence: TGTGCCAGCAGGGTCCGGGAGAGCAATCAGCCCCAGCATTTT.

The chain combines TRBV7-2 with TRBJ1-2; D gene ambiguous. This CDR3 region has 14 residues. Deletions cut 4 bases from V and 6 bases from J, with 15 bases between. CDR1 and CDR2 from the germline V gene are SGHTA and FQGNSA. This chain's CDR3 is CASSSPAGLDGYTF. CDR3 nucleotide sequence: TGTGCCAGCAGCTCCCCCGCCGGGTTGGATGGCTACACCTTC. Full variable domain (rest looked up from reference TRBV7-2 and TRBJ1-2): GAGVSQSPSNKVTEKGKDVELRCDPISGHTALYWYRQSLGQGLEFLIYFQGNSAPDKSGLPSDRFSAERTGGSVSTLTIQRTQQEDSAVYLCASSSPAGLDGYTFGSGTRLTVV.

This clone occurred once. V is TRBV13 and J is TRBJ1-1, with 10 positions matching TRBD1. Germline CDR1 is PRHDT and CDR2 is FYEKMQ (reference sequence). Trimming cost V 6 bases and J 4 bases; bases outside gene matches: 5. The CDR3 loop spans 14 amino acids. The CDR3 bases are TGTGCCAGCAGGTTCGGGACAGGGGTCACTGAAGCTTTCTTT. Translation: CASRFGTGVTEAFF.

V is TRBV15 and J is TRBJ1-3, with D unclear. CDR1 is LNHNV and CDR2 is YYDKDF in the germline V gene (reference sequence). V was pared by 0 bases and J by 0 bases, with 6 bases between. The CDR3 length is 15 residues. CDR3: CATSRDKGSGNTIYF. The CDR3 DNA sequence: TGTGCCACCAGCAGAGACAAAGGCTCTGGAAACACCATATATTTT.

V usage is TRBV2 and J usage is TRBJ1-1; D not certain. V gave up 3 bases and J gave up 2 bases, with 7 bases separating them. Germline V gene data show CDR1 as SNHLY and CDR2 as FYNNEI. This CDR3 comprises 13 residues. CDR3 sequence (DNA): TGTGCCAGCAGTGAGCGGGCCAACACTGAAGCTTTCTTT. It yields the protein CASSERANTEAFF.

The J gene is TRBJ2-7, the V gene TRBV30, with D perhaps TRBD1 or TRBD2 (5 bases each). Trimming cost V 0 bases and J 4 bases, with 13 bases left between them. Germline CDR1 is GTSNPN and CDR2 is SVGIG (reference sequence). CDR3 size: 14 residues. The CDR3 region has the DNA TGTGCCTGGAGTGTTGGGACGGCCTCATACGAGCAGTACTTC. Its translation: CAWSVGTASYEQYF.

CDR3 sequence reads: CASSPRDHSGTQYF. The CDR3 DNA is TGTGCCAGCAGCCCCCGGGACCACTCAGGGACCCAGTACTTC. The genes are TRBV7-3 and TRBJ2-5; D may correspond to TRBD1 or TRBD2 (5 bases each). The CDR3 covers 14 residues. V lost 5 bases and J 7 bases, leaving 17 bases between the germline ends. Germline loops: CDR1 SGHTA, CDR2 FQGTGA.

V is TRBV6-1 and J is TRBJ2-3, with TRBD1 identical over 8 bases. This CDR3 region has 15 residues. The ends lost 7 bases at V and 3 bases at J; junction bases unmatched: 9. CDR1 and CDR2 (germline): MNHNS, SASEGT. CDR3 loop: CASIQDRAETDTQYF. The CDR3 DNA reads as TGTGCCAGCATCCAGGACAGGGCTGAGACAGATACGCAGTATTTT.

V usage is TRBV7-8 and J usage is TRBJ1-2; tentative D call: TRBD1 (5 bases). V gave up 4 bases and J gave up 0 bases, with 15 bases separating them. This CDR3 spans 16 amino acids. CDR1 is SGHVS, CDR2 FQNEAQ, per germline. CDR3 loop: CASSSDKNDANYGYTF. CDR3 nucleotide sequence: TGTGCCAGCAGCTCGGACAAAAATGATGCTAACTATGGCTACACCTTC.

The chain employs TRBV7-9 and TRBJ2-7; 7 positions match TRBD1. Trimming removed 6 bases from V and 5 bases from J; junction bases left unmatched: 13. The CDR3 totals 15 residues. Looked up from germline, CDR1 is SEHNR and CDR2 is FQNEAQ (reference sequence). The CDR3 DNA sequence: TGTGCCAGCAGACCCCCCCTAGGGGGCAAGGACGAGCAGTACTTC. Its translation: CASRPPLGGKDEQYF.

This sequence joins TRBV2 and TRBJ1-1; D call uncertain. The CDR3 runs 14 residues. V lost 9 bases, J lost 2 bases, and 16 bases lay in between. Germline V gene lookup returns CDR1 SNHLY and CDR2 FYNNEI. DNA of the CDR3: TGTGCCAGTCGGGCCAATACCCCCAACACTGAAGCTTTCTTT. Protein: CASRANTPNTEAFF.

The chain is built from TRBV11-3 and TRBJ2-3; 8 bases agree with TRBD2. The germline V gene encodes CDR1 SGHNT and CDR2 YENEEA. J lost 3 bases, V lost 3 bases, and 11 bases had no gene match. The CDR3 totals 17 residues. For the CDR3, the DNA is TGTGCCAGCAGCTTCGGACTAGCCGGACCGGAGACAGATACGCAGTATTTT. Its translation: CASSFGLAGPETDTQYF.

V is TRBV6-5 and J is TRBJ1-2, with D perhaps matching TRBD1 (6 bases). CDR3 length: 14 residues. Trimming removed 6 bases at V and 1 base at J, with 12 bases between. Germline assignment: CDR1 MNHEY and CDR2 SVGAGI. Written as DNA, the CDR3 is TGTGCCAGCAGGGCAGGGGCTATTAACTATGGCTACACCTTC. The encoded protein is CASRAGAINYGYTF.

This CDR3 is CATSRELDGELFF. The CDR3 coding sequence is TGTGCCACCAGCAGAGAACTGGACGGGGAGCTGTTTTTT. The J gene is TRBJ2-2, the V gene TRBV15; D ambiguous. With 0 bases removed from V and 7 bases from J, the gap between germline ends came to 6 bases. This CDR3 comprises 13 residues. Germline V gene data show CDR1 as LNHNV and CDR2 as YYDKDF (reference sequence).

The V and J genes are TRBV9 and TRBJ2-7; 9 positions match TRBD1. The CDR3 runs 18 residues. Germline trimming cut 4 bases from V and 4 bases from J; bases unmatched to any gene: 18. Germline V gene lookup returns CDR1 SGDLS and CDR2 YYNGEE. CDR3 nucleotides: TGTGCCAGCAGCCCATTTGGGGGGCCTGGGACAGGGACTTACGAGCAGTACTTC. Translation: CASSPFGGPGTGTYEQYF.

The rearrangement joins TRBV9 to TRBJ2-7; 8 positions match TRBD1. The CDR3 has 16 amino acids. The V segment lost 0 bases and the J segment 3 bases; nucleotides outside the gene matches: 8. Germline CDR1 is SGDLS and CDR2 is YYNGEE. In nucleotides, the CDR3 is TGTGCCAGCAGCGTAGAAGGACAGGGTCAGAACTACGAGCAGTACTTC. It yields the protein CASSVEGQGQNYEQYF.

This clone was counted a single time. One end of the junction is discordant with germline, which a read error may explain. The chain links TRBV7-7 to TRBJ1-4, with TRBD1 identical over 8 bases. The CDR3 covers 15 residues. The germline V gene encodes CDR1 SSHAT and CDR2 FNYEAQ (reference sequence). The CDR3 region has the DNA TGTGCTAGCAGTTCCGGACAGGGACGGAATGAAAAACTGTTTTTT. Translation gives CASSSGQGRNEKLFF.